Here is one TCR beta chain with its context. Around 9.4 milliliters was the volume of peripheral blood drawn from each donor. CDR1 MNHEY and CDR2 SMNVEV come from the germline V gene (reference sequence). Trimming left V 0 bases short and J 2 bases short, with 11 bases between. The CDR3 covers 16 residues. A sample-barcoded 5' primer and a J-beta primer mix were used in a second PCR of roughly 7 to 11 cycles. TCRdb recomputed calls from the 5' RACE reads with MiXCR, one row per CDR3 protein. The table shows roughly 860,000 distinct CDR3 sequences, with 62% occurring only once. These data are taken from a study of blood T cells in healthy people across ages.

Sequenced: blood. The V gene is TRBV27, the J gene TRBJ1-5; D gene uncertain. This sequence was found in a young man in good health. In DNA form, the CDR3 reads TGTGCCAGCAGTTTATCGGGCCACTTTGGCAATCAGCCCCAGCATTTT. Translating gives CASSLSGHFGNQPQHF.